The rows below give T cell receptor beta chains drawn from one sample of a study of blood T cells in healthy people across ages. Each CDR3 protein gets one entry after TCRdb re-called the 5' RACE reads with MiXCR. The sample has hundreds of thousands of distinct CDR3 sequences, 52% seen once. Sequenced sample: blood. These receptors originate from a woman aged 80 or over in good health. CDR3s include the opening cysteine and the closing phenylalanine or tryptophan. The D gene is left open where the match is weak. Clone sizes are given selectively: once, few, many, or a class where the clone is expanded.

j_call d_call v_call clone_size cdr3_nt cdr3_aa
TRBJ1-5 . TRBV7-2 . TGTGCCAGCAGCCCGACAATGTTGCAGCCCCAGCATTTT CASSPTMLQPQHF
TRBJ2-7 TRBD1 TRBV29-1 . TGCAGCGTAAGCACAGGGGGGCCCTACGAGCAGTACTTC CSVSTGGPYEQYF
TRBJ1-5 . TRBV27 . TGTGCCAGCAGTTTATGGGGTTCGGGCAATCAGCCCCAGCATTTT CASSLWGSGNQPQHF
TRBJ2-7 TRBD1 TRBV28 many TGTGCCAGCAGTTTTAGCCGCGGGACAGGTTCCCTTCAGTACTTC CASSFSRGTGSLQYF
TRBJ1-5 . TRBV2 . TGTGCCTCCAGGGCGGGGTTGAGCAATCAGCCCCAGCATTTT CASRAGLSNQPQHF
TRBJ1-2 . TRBV6-5 few TGTGCCAGCAGTTACAGGGGGGGAGATGGCTACACCTTC CASSYRGGDGYTF
TRBJ2-7 . TRBV9 . TGTGCCATCTGCGGCGAAAGGCACCTCTACGAGCAGTACTTC CAICGERHLYEQYF
TRBJ1-1 TRBD1 TRBV19 . TGTGCCAGTAGTATCAATACAGGGGGAACGGCTGAAGCTTTCTTT CASSINTGGTAEAFF
TRBJ2-7 . TRBV20-1 . TGCAGTGCTGACAGGAACATTGAGGACGAGCAGTACTTC CSADRNIEDEQYF
TRBJ1-2 . TRBV5-1 few TGCGCCAGCAGCTTGTGGGCTAACTATGGCTACACCTTC CASSLWANYGYTF
TRBJ2-5 TRBD2 TRBV27 few TGTGCCAGCAGGCGGGAGGCCGTCAACCAAGAGACCCAGTACTTC CASRREAVNQETQYF
TRBJ2-3 . TRBV6-5 . TGTGCCAGCAGTTACAATCCCAGGGCGGTAGATACGCAGTATTTT CASSYNPRAVDTQYF
TRBJ2-1 . TRBV20-1 . TGCAGTGCTCGGTTTACAAGGTCTGGTGATGAGCAGTTCTTC CSARFTRSGDEQFF
TRBJ2-2 TRBD2 TRBV28 few TGTGCCAGCAGTCTCCCACCGGGACTAGCGGGAGAGGGGGTAACCGGGGAGCTGTTTTTT CASSLPPGLAGEGVTGELFF
TRBJ1-2 . TRBV12-3/TRBV12-4 many TGTGCCAGCAGTTTCCTTACACTAGCAGGCTACACCTTC CASSFLTLAGYTF
TRBJ1-5 TRBD1 TRBV9 many TGTGCCAGCAGCCGGGACAGGGATCAGCCCCAGCATTTT CASSRDRDQPQHF
TRBJ2-1 TRBD2 TRBV5-5 few TGTGCCAGCAGCTTAACTAGCGGGAGATGGGCTAGCTCCTACAATGAGCAGTTCTTC CASSLTSGRWASSYNEQFF
TRBJ2-7 . TRBV10-3 . TGTGCCATCAGCCCCAGGGAGAGCTCCTACGAGCAGTACTTC CAISPRESSYEQYF
TRBJ2-5 TRBD2 TRBV20-1 many TGCAGTGCAGCTCTAGCGGGGGGTGGTGAGACCCAGTACTTC CSAALAGGGETQYF
TRBJ2-5 . TRBV29-1 . TGCAGCGTAAGGGTGGCAGAGACCCAGTACTTC CSVRVAETQYF
TRBJ2-1 TRBD2 TRBV6-5 . TGTGCCAGCAGTTATTGGACTAGCGGGGGGGCCAGGAATGAGCAGTTCTTC CASSYWTSGGARNEQFF
TRBJ1-1 . TRBV7-9 . TGTGCCAGCTGCAGGGAGGCGAACACTGAAGCTTTCTTT CASCREANTEAFF
TRBJ1-5 . TRBV7-9 many TGTGCCAGCAGCTTAGACAACGGCCATCAGCCCCAGCATTTT CASSLDNGHQPQHF
TRBJ2-3 . TRBV10-3 . TGTGCCATCAGTGGAGCCGAGGCAGATACGCAGTATTTT CAISGAEADTQYF
TRBJ1-5 . TRBV5-6 . TGTGCCAGCAGCACCGGACCTTTACAGCCCCAGCATTTT CASSTGPLQPQHF
TRBJ2-5 TRBD2 TRBV4-1 . TGCGCCAGCAGTCATGGGGGGAGGGAGTACCAAGAGACCCAGTACTTC CASSHGGREYQETQYF
TRBJ2-3 . TRBV7-9 few TGTGCCAGCACCCCCCTCATGGGGGCAGATACGCAGTATTTT CASTPLMGADTQYF
TRBJ1-4 . TRBV7-9 . TGTGCCAGCACCCCAGCAACTAATGAAAAACTGTTTTTT CASTPATNEKLFF
TRBJ1-2 . TRBV27 once TGTGCCAGCAGTTCGATTCCCCCGGGCCTCACCCCTGGCTATGGCTACACCTTC CASSSIPPGLTPGYGYTF
TRBJ2-7 . TRBV4-2 . TGTGCCAGCAGCCAGGGATCACAGGGTTACGAGCAGTACTTC CASSQGSQGYEQYF
TRBJ2-1 . TRBV12-3/TRBV12-4 many TGTGCCAGCAGTTTAGTGGGGGGGGCGCAGTTCTTC CASSLVGGAQFF
TRBJ2-7 TRBD2 TRBV7-2 . TGTGCCAGCAGCGCTGGTCTAGCGGGAGGGCCCGGCAACGAGCAGTACTTC CASSAGLAGGPGNEQYF
TRBJ2-1 TRBD2 TRBV29-1 . TGCAGCGTCCGCGGGGGGGCCTACAATGAGCAGTTCTTC CSVRGGAYNEQFF
TRBJ1-6 . TRBV27 . TGTGCCAGCAGTTTTAGGGTGGCAGCCAGCTCCTATAATTCACCCCTCCACTTT CASSFRVAASSYNSPLHF
TRBJ1-1 . TRBV4-1 . TGCGCCAGCAGCCAAGGTCAGAAGACTGGGGCTTTCTTT CASSQGQKTGAFF
TRBJ2-3 . TRBV3-1 many TGTGCCAGCAGCCAGGAGTTACAGGGCGTAGATACGCAGTATTTT CASSQELQGVDTQYF
TRBJ2-3 . TRBV18 many TGTGCCAGCTCACCACCGGGCAGCCACACAGATACGCAGTATTTT CASSPPGSHTDTQYF
TRBJ1-6 . TRBV2 once TGTGCCAGCAGCCGACCGGGCTCCTATAATTCACCCCTCCACTTT CASSRPGSYNSPLHF
TRBJ2-7 . TRBV7-2 many TGTGCCAGCAGCTTAGTGCATGCTACCCACTACGAGCAGTACTTC CASSLVHATHYEQYF
TRBJ1-3 . TRBV25-1 few TGTGCCAGCAGTGAATTCGGCATAGGGCGAAACACCATATATTTT CASSEFGIGRNTIYF
TRBJ2-3 TRBD2 TRBV14 . TGTGCCAGCCCTAGCGGGAGTTGCTCAGATACGCAGTATTTT CASPSGSCSDTQYF
TRBJ2-7 . TRBV15 . TGTGCCACCAGCAGGGGGGTTAGCGGCTACGAGCAGTACTTC CATSRGVSGYEQYF
TRBJ1-3 TRBD1 TRBV7-2 . TGTGCCAGCACCCAAACAGGGGGGGCTGGAAACACCATATATTTT CASTQTGGAGNTIYF
TRBJ1-4 TRBD1 TRBV28 once TGTGCCAGCAGTCGAGGGGGCTTCGAAGAAAAACTGTTTTTT CASSRGGFEEKLFF
TRBJ2-3 . TRBV20-1 many TGCAGTGCTAGCCCCTCTGCCACAGATACGCAGTATTTT CSASPSATDTQYF
TRBJ1-1 . TRBV2 . TGTGCCAGCAGGTGGGCAGCTGGCTTGAACACTGAAGCTTTCTTT CASRWAAGLNTEAFF
TRBJ2-1 TRBD2 TRBV29-1 . TGCAGCGTGAGCGGGGGGGAGTACAATGAGCGGTTCTTC CSVSGGEYNERFF
TRBJ2-1 TRBD2 TRBV2 many TGTGCCAGCGTAGCGGGGGGGAGTAATGAGCAGTTCTTC CASVAGGSNEQFF
TRBJ2-2 TRBD1 TRBV5-1 . TGCGCCAGCAGCTTTGCCGGGACAGGGGTTACCGGGGAGCTGTTTTTT CASSFAGTGVTGELFF
TRBJ2-7 . TRBV7-9 . TGTGCCAGCAGCTTAGTTAACACCTACGAGCAGTACTTC CASSLVNTYEQYF
TRBJ2-5 . TRBV15 . TGTGCCACCAGCGTAGCGTTAGCCGCAGAGACCCAGTACTTC CATSVALAAETQYF
TRBJ1-1 . TRBV2 . TGTGCCAGCACGGCAGGGGAGAACACTGAAGCTTTCTTT CASTAGENTEAFF
TRBJ2-5 . TRBV14 few TGTGCCAGCAGCCAACCGTGGACGGCACAAGAGACCCAGTACTTC CASSQPWTAQETQYF